The entry below gives a single T cell receptor (beta chain) sequence along with its context. The antigen is unknown. The time point denotes: blood 4 weeks post-SBRT, at nephrectomy. The sample's treatment: 15 Gy SBRT to primary tumor, nephrectomy 4 weeks later. This renal cell carcinoma was of the clear cell type. The data were taken from a study of radiation and T cells in renal cell carcinoma. The study's findings and limits: In blood, top tumor clones expanded by 2 weeks, shrinking by 4.

CDR3 length equals 17 residues. In germline, CDR1 is SGHVS, CDR2 FQNEAQ. The V and J ends lost 2 bases and 0 bases, in that order; junction bases with no gene match: 6. The protocol was immunoSEQ multiplex PCR, while the TCRdb copy is restricted to in-frame clones and leaves out a portion. The sample lists about 100,000 clones; 80% to 90% were seen once. This sequence originates from a man in his sixties with renal cell carcinoma. This specimen was blood, taken from a patient whose treatment included radiotherapy and nephrectomy. The gene calls are TRBV7-8 and TRBJ2-3; 9 bases match TRBD2. Here the CDR3 reads CASSLWASGASTDTQYF. The CDR3 DNA sequence: TGTGCCAGCAGCTTATGGGCTAGCGGGGCGAGCACAGATACGCAGTATTTT.